This T cell receptor (beta chain) was obtained from a study of a mutant IDH1 vaccine in newly diagnosed glioma. Remarks on this clone: Antigen unknown.

Sample time point: week 11, during vaccination. Every vaccination contained 300 ug of the mutant IDH1 20-mer peptide and was paired with topical imiquimod. V lost 8 bases and J lost 7, with 15 bases in between. CDR1 and CDR2 (germline): MGHDK, SYGVNS. The CDR3 is 14 residues long. Repertoires were generated with immunoSEQ multiplex PCR, while TCRdb's copy carries only in-frame clones and drops some. The profile shows roughly 120,000 clones, just under 80% of them singletons. The sequence came from a man between 40 and 49 years old with glioma. The chain recombines TRBV25-1 with TRBJ1-6; D not resolved. The sample here was PBMCs, taken from a glioma patient whose treatment included an IDH1 peptide vaccine. CDR3 nucleotide sequence: TGTGCCAGCGGTTTTGATACTATGAATTCACCCCTCCACTTT. Its protein is CASGFDTMNSPLHF. Full variable domain (remainder filled in from reference TRBV25-1 and TRBJ1-6): EADIYQTPRYLVIGTGKKITLECSQTMGHDKMYWYQQDPGMELHLIHYSYGVNSTEKGDLSSESTVSRIRTEHFPLTLESARPSHTSQYLCASGFDTMNSPLHFGNGTRLTVT.